The present TCR beta chain was sequenced within a study of T cells in Graves' hyperthyroidism and ophthalmopathy. Per the germline V gene, CDR1 is LGHDT and CDR2 is YNNKEL (reference sequence). The CDR3 contains 12 residues. The source material, RNA transcripts, was used to amplify TCR beta CDR3 regions. The HTBI primer set served for first-round RT-PCR of the TCR CDR3. TCRdb recomputed calls from the multiplex PCR reads with MiXCR, one row per CDR3 protein. The profile shows some 500,000 distinct CDR3 sequences, approximately 15% of them singletons. This clonotype came up a few times. Relative to the germline gene, one junction end is altered; a read error may explain this. Stable Graves' hyperthyroidism denoted no ophthalmopathy progression over 18 months. Diagnosis of hyperthyroidism was new in patients aged 18 to 65, and its duration was under 2 months.

The TCR comes from a woman aged 18-29 years with Graves' hyperthyroidism. Sample: blood. This rearrangement joins TRBV3-1 to TRBJ1-5; no clear D. The CDR3, as DNA: TGTGCCGGCAGCCAAGATTTAGGGCCCCAGCATTTT. Translating it yields CAGSQDLGPQHF.